This entry concerns a single TCR beta chain. Sample time point: blood at routine non-recurrence follow-up after resection. Whole RNA came from tumor, nontumor lung or frozen PBMC and was sequenced without being sorted. This specimen belongs to a study of spatial heterogeneity in lung cancer. Study-wide context: The cohort: approximately 66 early-stage, untreated non-small cell lung cancer patients.

Germline assignment: CDR1 SNHLY and CDR2 FYNNEI. This CDR3 spans 16 amino acids. Trimming at V came to 6 bases and at J to 2 bases, leaving 8 bases not matched to a gene. TCRdb passed the 5' RACE reads through MiXCR, listing each CDR3 protein once. This table holds approximately 50,000 distinct CDR3 sequences, about 7.4% found once. This clonotype was obtained from a female donor with early-stage non-small cell lung cancer. The input for sequencing was PBMCs, taken at follow-up. This sequence joins TRBV2 and TRBJ2-4, with TRBD1 matching 9 bases. CDR3 in amino acids: CASSGAGTGTKNIQYF. For the CDR3, the DNA is TGTGCCAGCAGCGGTGCCGGGACAGGGACCAAAAACATTCAGTACTTC.